Here is one T cell receptor beta chain with its context. The data belong to a study of T cells in Graves' hyperthyroidism and ophthalmopathy. Amplified TCR beta CDR3 regions derived from RNA transcripts. An initial round of RT-PCR targeting the TCR CDR3 relied on the HTBI primer set. Using its own MiXCR run on the multiplex PCR reads, TCRdb lists one record per CDR3 protein. The data contain more than 550,000 distinct CDR3 sequences, 40% to 55% of them singletons. Trimming took off 4 bases at V and 8 bases at J, with 8 bases between the two ends. Germline V CDR1 and CDR2: ENHRY, SYGVKD. This CDR3 comprises 11 residues.

Input material: peripheral blood or thyroid tissue (not recorded which). The chain couples TRBV10-3 to TRBJ1-1; D is unclear. The clonotype was recovered from an adult man with Graves' disease, either hyperthyroidism or ophthalmopathy (not recorded which). CDR3 nucleotide sequence: TGTGCCATCAGTGCGGCCAGGGAAGCTTTCTTT. This gives the protein CAISAAREAFF.